Below, 20 T cell receptor beta chains from the same sample are listed, as sequenced in a study of vaccination effects on CD4 cells after COVID-19. Sequencing used immunoSEQ multiplex PCR; TCRdb keeps in-frame clones, though not all of them. The sample yields tens of thousands of clones, roughly three quarters seen once. The antigens these receptors bind are not known. Viral peptide pool expansion of antigen-specific CD4+ T cells preceded sequencing in the ViraFEST assay. Investigators separated out CD4+ T cells once around nine days of culture had passed. Vaccine recipients had no previous SARS-CoV-2 infection; their nucleocapsid antibodies were negative. The sample in question was CD4+ T cells from PBMCs cultured with HCoV-OC43 spike peptides, obtained before COVID-19 vaccination. Subset specified: HCoV-OC43 spike overlapping peptide pool stimulation. The receptors come from a human donor who received a COVID-19 vaccine.

A single count supports this clone. The V gene is TRBV7-3, the J gene TRBJ1-1; the D gene is possibly TRBD1 (5 bases). Trimming shortened V by 0 bases and J by 5 bases, and 7 bases separated the two germline ends. This CDR3 is 13 amino acids long. Per the germline V gene, CDR1 is SGHTA and CDR2 is FQGTGA. The CDR3 DNA is TGTGCCAGCAGCTTAACAGGGGAAACTGAAGCTTTCTTT. Amino acids: CASSLTGETEAFF.

This chain uses TRBV10-1 with TRBJ1-1; maybe TRBD1 (5 bases). Trimming shortened V by 4 bases and J by 0 bases, and 6 bases separated the two germline ends. CDR1 and CDR2 from the germline V gene are WNHNN and SYGVQD (reference sequence). The CDR3 sequence is 13 residues long. CDR3 loop: CASSGQLNTEAFF. The CDR3 nucleotides read TGCGCCAGCAGTGGACAGCTGAACACTGAAGCTTTCTTT.

The rearrangement uses TRBV24-1 and TRBJ2-2; D not certain. Trimming left V 3 bases short and J 6 bases short, with 4 bases between. Germline-derived CDR1 and CDR2 are KGHDR and SFDVKD. The CDR3 has 12 amino acids. This chain's CDR3 is CATSDGPGELFF. The DNA for the CDR3 is TGTGCCACCAGTGATGGTCCCGGGGAGCTGTTTTTT.

This clone was detected a few times. The chain employs TRBV28 and TRBJ1-2; 8 bases agree with TRBD1. The CDR3 runs to 15 residues. In germline, CDR1 is MDHEN, CDR2 SYDVKM. V lost 3 bases, J lost 4 bases, and 7 bases stayed unmatched. Here the CDR3 DNA reads TGTGCCAGCAGTTTCGGGACAGGAGCCCTCTATGGCTACACCTTC. Protein product: CASSFGTGALYGYTF.

The gene calls are TRBV21-1 and TRBJ2-7. TRBV21-1 is termed a pseudogene. The CDR3 covers 15 residues. The DNA for the CDR3 is TGTGCCAGCAGCAAATCGTCTCGGGGGCGCTACGAGCAGTACGTC. Translation: CASSKSSRGRYEQYV.

The chain employs TRBV7-2 and TRBJ1-2; 9 bases map to TRBD1. The CDR3 sequence is 15 residues long. Germline V CDR1 and CDR2: SGHTA, FQGNSA. Trimming cost V 5 bases and J 7 bases; bases outside gene matches: 11. CDR3 residues: CASSPPGQGLSGYTF. The CDR3, as DNA: TGTGCCAGCAGCCCACCGGGACAGGGTTTATCTGGCTACACCTTC.

The chain is built from TRBV6-5 and TRBJ2-7, with 12 bases lining up with TRBD2. The junction had 7 bases not matched to a gene; V was cut back by 6 bases and J by 4 bases. The CDR3 runs to 15 residues. Germline V gene lookup returns CDR1 MNHEY and CDR2 SVGAGI. The CDR3 DNA follows: TGTGCCAGCAGCCGGACTAGCGGGGTGCCATACGAGCAGTACGTC. It specifies CASSRTSGVPYEQYV.

The gene calls are TRBV9 and TRBJ2-2; D gene ambiguous. The germline V and J ends were trimmed by 0 bases and 1 base, with 4 bases remaining between them. This CDR3 has 14 residues. Germline-derived CDR1 and CDR2 are SGDLS and YYNGEE. CDR3: CASSVDQNTGELFF. The CDR3 bases are TGTGCCAGCAGCGTAGACCAGAACACCGGGGAGCTGTTTTTT.

The gene calls are TRBV12-1 and TRBJ2-3; TRBD2, the table's D call, lacks a check against the DNA. TRBV12-1 is listed as a pseudogene. The CDR3 length is 16 residues. The DNA of the CDR3 is TGTGCCAGCAGACCTTGGTGCACTAGCCTTGCAGATACGCAGTATTTT. It specifies CASRPWCTSLADTQYF.

The chain carries TRBV6-4 and TRBJ2-5; 10 bases fit TRBD1. Per germline, CDR1 MRHNA and CDR2 SNTAGT. The CDR3 is 15 amino acids. The junction had 7 bases not matched to a gene; V was cut back by 4 bases and J by 5 bases. As DNA, the CDR3 is TGTGCCAGCAGTGCCTCGACAGGGGGCCGGGAGACCCAGTACTTC. Translation: CASSASTGGRETQYF.

CDR3 nucleotide sequence: TGCGCCAGCAGCTCGGACTCGGCAATACAAGAGACCCAGTACTTC. It specifies CASSSDSAIQETQYF. This chain uses TRBV5-1 with TRBJ2-5; perhaps TRBD2 as D (5 bases). Germline V CDR1 and CDR2: SGHRS, YFSETQ. CDR3 length: 15 residues. With 3 bases removed from V and 2 bases from J, the gap between germline ends came to 14 bases.

This clone was detected once. The CDR3 here is CASSTGQGGETQYF. DNA for the CDR3: TGTGCCAGCAGTACGGGACAGGGAGGCGAGACCCAGTACTTC. The J gene is TRBJ2-5, the V gene TRBV6-5, with 9 bases aligning to TRBD1. Germline-derived CDR1 and CDR2 are MNHEY and SVGAGI. V lost 5 bases, J lost 5 bases, and 6 bases stayed unmatched. The CDR3 is made up of 14 amino acids.

In regard to this clone: Germline is not matched at one junction end, which may reflect a read error. The chain links TRBV3-1 (or the pseudogene TRBV3-2) to TRBJ1-4, with 7 bases fitting TRBD1. From germline, CDR1 is LGHDT and CDR2 YNNKEL (reference sequence). The length of the CDR3 is 14 residues. CDR3 in DNA: TGTGCCAGCAGCCAAGCCCAGGGGGAAGAAAAGCTGTTTTTT. Encoded protein: CASSQAQGEEKLFF.

In DNA form, the CDR3 reads TGTGCCAGCAGCTTGGTTATAGCGGGGGGATACACAGATACGCAGTATTTT. It specifies CASSLVIAGGYTDTQYF. The chain links TRBV5-4 to TRBJ2-3; 10 positions agree with TRBD2. The germline V gene has CDR1 SGHNT and CDR2 YYREEE (reference sequence). The CDR3 contains 17 residues. V lost 0 bases to trimming and J lost 2 bases; unmatched junction nucleotides: 6.

This clone was seen more than once but under ten times. The chain carries TRBV19 and TRBJ1-3; D is uncertain. This CDR3 is 14 amino acids long. The V end was cut by 3 bases, the J end by 0 bases, with 6 bases between. Per the germline V gene, CDR1 is LNHDA and CDR2 is SQIVND (reference sequence). The CDR3 loop reads CASSIGTSGNTIYF. The CDR3, as DNA: TGTGCCAGTAGTATCGGAACCTCTGGAAACACCATATATTTT.

The table lists this clone with a count of one. This sequence joins TRBV29-1 and TRBJ2-3, with D perhaps matching TRBD2 (5 bases). Trimming took off 0 bases at V and 1 base at J, with 11 bases between the two ends. Per the germline V gene, CDR1 is SQVTM and CDR2 is ANQGSEA. CDR3 size: 15 residues. The CDR3 DNA follows: TGCAGCGTTGAAGATGCCCGGACTGGCACAGATACGCAGTATTTT. Encoded protein: CSVEDARTGTDTQYF.

This clone was seen once. The gene calls are TRBV4-1 and TRBJ2-5; D is perhaps TRBD2 (6 bases). The CDR3 totals 16 residues. The V gene lost 0 bases and the J gene lost 7 bases, with 18 bases spanning the gap. Looked up from germline, CDR1 is MGHRA and CDR2 is YSYEKL. The CDR3 here is CASSQEGQSRRGTQYF. The CDR3, as DNA: TGCGCCAGCAGCCAAGAAGGGCAGTCAAGGAGGGGGACCCAGTACTTC.

This clone has just a few counts. The chain links TRBV5-1 to TRBJ2-1; D gene ambiguous. The CDR3 loop spans 15 amino acids. Trimming removed 0 bases at V and 6 bases at J, with 13 bases between. Germline CDR1 reads SGHRS; CDR2 reads YFSETQ. The CDR3 region has the DNA TGCGCCAGCAGCTTGGAACCTTTTAAAGGCAATGAGCAGTTCTTC. Amino acids: CASSLEPFKGNEQFF.

The chain carries TRBV7-3 and TRBJ1-5; 8 positions agree with TRBD1. CDR1 is SGHTA, CDR2 FQGTGA, per germline. This CDR3 is 16 amino acids long. Trimming cost V 5 bases and J 2 bases; bases outside gene matches: 8. Written as DNA, the CDR3 is TGTGCCAGCAGCGCCAGGACAGGGCTAGGCAATCAGCCCCAGCATTTT. Its protein is CASSARTGLGNQPQHF.

The rearrangement uses TRBV11-1 and TRBJ2-3, with a possible D match to TRBD2 (5 bases). The CDR3 is 15 amino acids. Trimming stripped 5 bases from V and 5 bases from J, with 17 bases between. CDR1 is SGHAT and CDR2 is FQDESV in the germline V gene (reference sequence). The CDR3 DNA reads as TGTGCCAGCAGCCCCGGGGAATTTGGTGGAGATACGCAGTATTTT. Its translation is CASSPGEFGGDTQYF.